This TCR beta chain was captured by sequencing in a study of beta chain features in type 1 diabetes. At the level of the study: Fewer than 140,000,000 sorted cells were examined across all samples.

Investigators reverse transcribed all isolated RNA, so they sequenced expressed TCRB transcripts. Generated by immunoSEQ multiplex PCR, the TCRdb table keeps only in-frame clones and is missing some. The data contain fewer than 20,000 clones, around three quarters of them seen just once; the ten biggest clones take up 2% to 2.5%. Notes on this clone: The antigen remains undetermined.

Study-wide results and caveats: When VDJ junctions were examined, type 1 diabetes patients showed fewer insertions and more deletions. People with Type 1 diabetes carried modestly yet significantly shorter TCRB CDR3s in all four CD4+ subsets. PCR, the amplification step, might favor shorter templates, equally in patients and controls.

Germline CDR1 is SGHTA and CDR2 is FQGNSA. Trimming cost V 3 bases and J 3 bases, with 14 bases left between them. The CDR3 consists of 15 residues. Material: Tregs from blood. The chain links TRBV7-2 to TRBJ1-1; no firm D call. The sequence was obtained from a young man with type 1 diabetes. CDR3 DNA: TGTGCCAGCAGCTTGCTGGTAGGAGGCGACACTGAAGCTTTCTTT. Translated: CASSLLVGGDTEAFF. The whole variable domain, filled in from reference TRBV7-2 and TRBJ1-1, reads GAGVSQSPSNKVTEKGKDVELRCDPISGHTALYWYRQSLGQGLEFLIYFQGNSAPDKSGLPSDRFSAERTGGSVSTLTIQRTQQEDSAVYLCASSLLVGGDTEAFFGQGTRLTVV.